The 31 T cell receptor beta chains in this list originate from one sample, sequenced in a study of regulatory T cells in long-lasting Graves disease. Sequencing libraries for TCR beta were prepared with iRepertoire HTBI primers and Arm-PCR of CDR3 regions. Each CDR3 protein gets one entry after TCRdb re-called the multiplex PCR reads with MiXCR. The sample consists of 440,000 or so distinct CDR3 sequences, roughly 15% of them appearing once. As to time point: newly diagnosed GD, antithyroid drugs for less than 3 months. PBMC RNA was the source of the TCR library. The same data also went into a second study, on T cells in Graves' hyperthyroidism and ophthalmopathy.

This specimen consisted of peripheral blood mononuclear cells (PBMCs), obtained at new diagnosis, from a patient treated with antithyroid drugs. These receptors originate from a woman under 40 with Graves disease.

This clonotype was observed at least ten times. The chain has TRBV18 and TRBJ2-2; 8 nucleotides line up with TRBD1. The CDR3 loop spans 17 amino acids. Germline CDR1 KGHSH, CDR2 LQKENI. V dropped 1 base and J dropped 4; count of bases not matched to a gene: 8. The CDR3 region has the DNA TGTGCCAGCTCACCACTAACGGGACAGGCGTCCACCGGGGAGCTGTTTTTT. Translation gives CASSPLTGQASTGELFF. Full variable domain (rest looked up from reference TRBV18 and TRBJ2-2): NAGVMQNPRHLVRRRGQEARLRCSPMKGHSHVYWYRQLPEEGLKFMVYLQKENIIDESGMPKERFSAEFPKEGPSILRIQQVVRGDSAAYFCASSPLTGQASTGELFFGEGSRLTVL.

This clonotype was recorded once. This chain uses TRBV27 with TRBJ1-5; 7 bases line up with TRBD1. The CDR3 extends over 17 amino acids. With V trimmed by 10 bases and J by 5 bases, 20 bases remained unmatched. Germline values: CDR1 MNHEY, CDR2 SMNVEV (reference sequence). CDR3 coding DNA: TGTGCCACGACCGAGAGACAGGGACGCTTGGGGGATCAGCCCCAGCATTTT. This sequence encodes CATTERQGRLGDQPQHF.

The rearrangement links TRBV6-5 to TRBJ1-2, with a weak D call TRBD1 (5 bases). The CDR3 is 16 residues long. The germline gives CDR1 MNHEY, CDR2 SVGAGI. Trimming cost V 4 bases and J 4 bases, with 19 bases left between them. The CDR3 loop reads CASSSYMGRSSYGYTF. The CDR3 DNA reads as TGTGCCAGCAGTTCCTACATGGGACGGTCCAGCTATGGCTACACCTTC.

This clonotype was seen ten or more times. V is TRBV12-3 or TRBV12-4 and J is TRBJ2-1, with 8 nucleotides matching TRBD1. The CDR3 contains 15 residues. V lost 6 bases, J lost 5 bases, and 9 bases stayed unmatched. CDR3 bases: TGTGCCAGCAGCGATCGGACAGGGTGGAACAATGAGCAGTTCTTC. It is translated as CASSDRTGWNNEQFF.

In its sample, this clonotype was seen many times. The rearrangement links TRBV20-1 to TRBJ2-1, with a possible D match to TRBD1 (6 bases). V was trimmed by 0 bases and J by 8 bases, leaving 11 bases between them. CDR1 and CDR2 (germline): DFQATT, SNEGSKA (reference sequence). The CDR3 totals 13 residues. The CDR3 nucleotides are TGCAGTGCTAGAGATCTCCAGGGGCATGAGCAGTTCTTC. It encodes CSARDLQGHEQFF.

This clonotype came up many times. This sequence joins TRBV11-2 and TRBJ1-2; the match to TRBD1 covers 8 bases. J lost 4 bases, V lost 0 bases, and 7 bases had no gene match. Germline V gene lookup returns CDR1 SGHAT and CDR2 FQNNGV. The CDR3 contains 16 residues. The CDR3 region has the DNA TGTGCCAGCAGCTTAGACTGGGACAGGTTCCTCTATGGCTACACCTTC. Protein: CASSLDWDRFLYGYTF.

This clonotype was seen many times. The gene calls are TRBV10-2 and TRBJ2-7, with D possibly matching TRBD2 (6 bases). From germline, CDR1 is WSHSY and CDR2 SAAADI. The CDR3 is 15 residues long. V was pared by 4 bases and J by 5 bases, with 18 bases between. The DNA for the CDR3 is TGCGCCAGCAGTGTGAATCCGGGGGTAGAGAACGAGCAGTACTTC. It translates to CASSVNPGVENEQYF.

As for this clonotype: A far larger clone lies a single base away; this is likely a read error. The gene calls are TRBV20-1 and TRBJ2-7; D uncertain. Germline V CDR1 and CDR2: DFQATT, SNEGSKA (reference sequence). V was trimmed by 7 bases and J by 7 bases, leaving 14 bases between them. This CDR3 is built from 11 residues. The CDR3 protein is CSVKFNNEQYF. The CDR3 DNA sequence: TGCAGTGTTAAGTTCAACAATGAGCAGTACTTC.

This clonotype was seen more than once but under ten times. The chain is built from TRBV28 and TRBJ2-7; TRBD1 matches at 12 bases. This CDR3 region has 16 residues. Germline-derived CDR1 and CDR2 are MDHEN and SYDVKM. The junction had 7 bases not matched to a gene; V was cut back by 3 bases and J by 4 bases. Written as DNA, the CDR3 is TGTGCCAGCAGTTTCGCCCGGGACAGGGGGCTATACGAGCAGTACTTC. It codes for CASSFARDRGLYEQYF.

The chain has TRBV29-1 and TRBJ2-5; D is unclear. Trimming left V 5 bases short and J 3 bases short, with 13 bases between. Germline lookup yields CDR1 SQVTM and CDR2 ANQGSEA. There are 13 residues in the CDR3. CDR3 region: CSVRPPPEETQYF. CDR3 nucleotide sequence: TGCAGCGTTCGCCCTCCCCCCGAAGAGACCCAGTACTTC.

Only a few counts were recorded for this clonotype. The genes are TRBV7-2 and TRBJ1-2; 8 bases fit TRBD1. Germline trimming cut 1 base from V and 1 base from J; bases unmatched to any gene: 5. CDR1 SGHTA and CDR2 FQGNSA come from the germline V gene. The CDR3 consists of 16 residues. CDR3 protein: CASSLDTGGFNYGYTF. In DNA form, the CDR3 reads TGTGCCAGCAGCTTAGATACAGGGGGTTTTAACTATGGCTACACCTTC.

Note on this clonotype: A read error likely explains this, since a far larger clone differs by one base. The J gene is TRBJ2-3, the V gene TRBV6-2 or TRBV6-3, with D perhaps matching TRBD1 (6 bases). Germline CDR1 reads MNHEY; CDR2 reads SVGEGT. CDR3 length: 12 residues. The V end was cut by 6 bases, the J end by 6 bases, with 10 bases between. Here the CDR3 reads CASSPGQDTQYF. In DNA, the CDR3 is TGTGCCAGCAGCCCTGGACAGGATACGCAGTATTTT.

This clonotype came up many times. The gene calls are TRBV9 and TRBJ2-1, with a tentative D call TRBD2 (5 bases). The V and J ends lost 0 bases and 9 bases respectively, with 7 bases between them. The germline V gene encodes CDR1 SGDLS and CDR2 YYNGEE. The CDR3 sequence is 12 residues long. The CDR3 is CASSVEGSEQFF. The CDR3 DNA reads as TGTGCCAGCAGCGTAGAAGGGAGTGAGCAGTTCTTC. Together with reference TRBV9 and TRBJ2-1, the CDR3 gives the full variable domain: DSGVTQTPKHLITATGQRVTLRCSPRSGDLSVYWYQQSLDQGLQFLIQYYNGEERAKGNILERFSAQQFPDLHSELNLSSLELGDSALYFCASSVEGSEQFFGPGTRLTVL.

This clonotype was found many times. The chain has TRBV30 and TRBJ1-4; D is undetermined. The CDR3 sequence is 11 residues long. Germline V gives CDR1 GTSNPN, CDR2 SVGIG (reference sequence). Deletions cut 0 bases from V and 8 bases from J, with 4 bases between. The CDR3 spells CAWSVREKLFF. For the CDR3, the DNA is TGTGCCTGGAGTGTAAGAGAAAAACTGTTTTTT.

This clonotype was seen repeatedly, ten times or more. The CDR3: CASSYLRSTDTQYF. The CDR3 DNA reads as TGTGCCAGCAGTTACCTTCGCAGCACAGATACGCAGTATTTT. This rearrangement joins TRBV6-5 to TRBJ2-3; the D is unclear. Between the trimmed V and J ends, which lost 2 bases and 0 bases, there was a span of 6 bases. The CDR3 has 14 amino acids. CDR1 and CDR2 (germline): MNHEY, SVGAGI.

For this clonotype: A read error likely explains this, since a far larger clone differs by one base. The chain recombines TRBV7-2 with TRBJ1-1; TRBD1 matches 8 bases. Germline V gene lookup returns CDR1 SGHTA and CDR2 FQGNSA. The junction had 14 bases not matched to a gene; V was cut back by 7 bases and J by 10 bases. This CDR3 is 14 amino acids long. The CDR3 sequence is CASTQPDRGRRAFF. In DNA, the CDR3 is TGTGCCAGCACCCAACCCGACAGGGGACGCAGAGCTTTCTTT. Full variable domain (remainder filled in from reference TRBV7-2 and TRBJ1-1): GAGVSQSPSNKVTEKGKDVELRCDPISGHTALYWYRQSLGQGLEFLIYFQGNSAPDKSGLPSDRFSAERTGGSVSTLTIQRTQQEDSAVYLCASTQPDRGRRAFFGQGTRLTVV.

The genes are TRBV19 and TRBJ1-5; D uncertain. This CDR3 is built from 15 residues. The germline CDR1 and CDR2 sequences are LNHDA and SQIVND (reference sequence). Trimming pared 9 bases from V and 0 bases from J, leaving 15 bases between. The CDR3 spells CASEGRRYSNQPQHF. Written as DNA, the CDR3 is TGTGCCAGCGAGGGTAGGAGATATAGCAATCAGCCCCAGCATTTT.

On this clonotype: Given a far larger clone just one base away, this is likely a sequencing read error. J is TRBJ2-1 and V is TRBV7-9, with D possibly being TRBD1 (5 bases). CDR3 length: 13 residues. Germline V gene lookup returns CDR1 SEHNR and CDR2 FQNEAQ (reference sequence). In DNA, the CDR3 is TGTGCCGGCAGCTTAGGGGTCGACAATGAGCAGTTCTTC. It is translated as CAGSLGVDNEQFF.

This clonotype was seen many times. This chain links TRBV6-2 or TRBV6-3 with TRBJ2-1; 13 bases are shared with TRBD2. Germline V CDR1 and CDR2: MNHEY, SVGEGT. After removal of 2 bases from V and 4 bases from J, the junction contained 2 bases not matched to a gene. The CDR3 loop spans 16 amino acids. As DNA, the CDR3 is TGTGCCAGCAGTTACGAGACTAGCGGGGGGTACAATGAGCAGTTCTTC. It specifies CASSYETSGGYNEQFF.

This clonotype was observed at least ten times. The V gene is TRBV2, the J gene TRBJ2-7, with D possibly TRBD2 on 5 matching bases. Germline V gene sequence: CDR1 SNHLY, CDR2 FYNNEI. V gave up 7 bases and J gave up 5 bases, with 12 bases separating them. The length of the CDR3 is 12 residues. Here the CDR3 DNA reads TGTGCCAGCATGATCACCGGGGACGAGCAGTACTTC. Its protein product is CASMITGDEQYF.

V is TRBV28 and J is TRBJ2-7, with TRBD2 matching 11 bases. Trimming removed 4 bases from V and 5 bases from J; junction bases left unmatched: 4. The CDR3 totals 14 residues. Germline CDR1 is MDHEN and CDR2 is SYDVKM. CDR3 DNA: TGTGCCAGCAGTTCCCCGGGACTAGCGGACGAGCAGTACTTC. Translation: CASSSPGLADEQYF.

The chain uses TRBV7-8 and TRBJ2-4; no clear D gene. The CDR3 has 14 residues. V lost 0 bases and J 7 bases, leaving 10 bases between the germline ends. Germline loops: CDR1 SGHVS, CDR2 FQNEAQ. CDR3 DNA: TGTGCCAGCAGCTTAGCGCGGCAGGCGAACATTCAGTACTTC. Residues: CASSLARQANIQYF.

This clonotype appeared many times. The gene calls are TRBV20-1 and TRBJ2-3; no reliable D call. Germline CDR1 DFQATT, CDR2 SNEGSKA (reference sequence). V was trimmed by 1 base and J by 2 bases, leaving 13 bases between them. This CDR3 region has 15 residues. The CDR3 loop is CSARVFATSTDTQYF. DNA for the CDR3: TGCAGTGCTAGAGTATTCGCAACTTCCACAGATACGCAGTATTTT.

Many counts were recorded for this clonotype. The chain's CDR3 is CSATPYNEQFF. For the CDR3, the DNA is TGCAGTGCTACTCCCTACAATGAGCAGTTCTTC. The rearrangement links TRBV20-1 to TRBJ2-1; D unresolved. Between the trimmed V and J ends, which lost 4 bases and 2 bases, there was a span of 3 bases. Germline V lookup: CDR1 DFQATT, CDR2 SNEGSKA (reference sequence). The CDR3 loop spans 11 amino acids.

This clonotype has only a few counts. For the CDR3, the DNA is TGCGCCAGCAGCACTCGGACAGACAACCCCTACGAGCAGTACTTC. This codes for CASSTRTDNPYEQYF. The chain uses TRBV4-1 and TRBJ2-7; TRBD1 is a possible D gene (6 bases). Germline V gene sequence: CDR1 MGHRA, CDR2 YSYEKL. This CDR3 is 15 amino acids long. Deletions cut 5 bases from V and 2 bases from J, with 16 bases between.

As concerns this clonotype: One base away lies a much larger clone, so this may be a sequencing read error. V and J are TRBV2 and TRBJ1-6, with 9 nucleotides matching TRBD1. There are 15 residues in the CDR3. Germline values: CDR1 SNHLY, CDR2 FYNNEI. The CDR3 DNA is TGTGCCAGCAGTGAGCGCGGACAGGGGAATTCACCCCTCCGCTTT. This codes for CASSERGQGNSPLRF.

The table lists this clonotype with many counts. The chain combines TRBV28 with TRBJ2-7; TRBD1 might be the D (6 bases). From germline, CDR1 is MDHEN and CDR2 SYDVKM. With 5 bases removed from V and 1 base from J, the gap between germline ends came to 24 bases. This CDR3 comprises 18 residues. CDR3: CASSPSLQGHLGSYEQYF. DNA of the CDR3: TGTGCCAGCAGTCCCTCCCTTCAGGGACACCTGGGGTCCTACGAGCAGTACTTC.

The rearrangement links TRBV7-9 to TRBJ1-3; 7 bases are a match to TRBD1. The CDR3 runs to 14 residues. Germline CDR1 SEHNR, CDR2 FQNEAQ (reference sequence). With 5 bases clipped from V and 4 bases from J, the junction kept 5 bases outside the gene matches. The CDR3 nucleotides are TGTGCCAGCAGCCTGACAGGGCCGGGAAACACCATATATTTT. Translating it yields CASSLTGPGNTIYF.

There are many counts of this clonotype. The chain recombines TRBV5-1 with TRBJ2-3; no clear D gene. The V and J ends lost 0 bases and 4 bases respectively, with 12 bases between them. This CDR3 contains 15 residues. The germline V gene encodes CDR1 SGHRS and CDR2 YFSETQ. This CDR3 is CASSLVSRRPDTQYF. Written as DNA, the CDR3 is TGCGCCAGCAGCTTGGTCTCCCGAAGGCCAGATACGCAGTATTTT.

The sample holds a few counts of this clonotype. The chain has TRBV7-8 and TRBJ1-4; the D is unclear. This CDR3 has 14 residues. V was cut by 2 bases and J by 1 base, with 5 bases left in between. Germline assignment: CDR1 SGHVS and CDR2 FQNEAQ. DNA of the CDR3: TGTGCCAGCAGCTTACTCAAAACTAATGAAAAACTGTTTTTT. Its translation is CASSLLKTNEKLFF.

In DNA form, the CDR3 reads TGTGCCAGCAGACGGACTAGCGGGAGAAGGGGCACAGATACGCAGTATTTT. Amino acid sequence: CASRRTSGRRGTDTQYF. The chain uses TRBV11-2 and TRBJ2-3, with 13 bases lining up with TRBD2. The germline CDR1 and CDR2 sequences are SGHAT and FQNNGV. Germline trimming cut 6 bases from V and 1 base from J; bases unmatched to any gene: 7. The CDR3 is 17 amino acids.